What follows describes a single T cell receptor (beta chain). Antigen: not known. Method: immunoSEQ multiplex PCR; TCRdb's copy keeps in-frame clones and lacks some. The sample holds about 110,000 clones, under 95% seen once. The CDR3 runs 14 residues. V lost 6 bases, J lost 2 bases, and 15 bases lay in between. The germline CDR1 and CDR2 sequences are SQVTM and ANQGSEA. This record belongs to a study of OX40 agonist ivuxolimab in advanced cancers. Blood draws occurred at baseline, cycle 4 day 1, and cycle 7 day 1. General study findings and limits: Averaging showed that CD8+ T cells had more expanded clones than CD4+ did. Circulating CD4+ and CD8+ T cells showed clonal expansion by week 6 at 0.1 to 3.0 mg/kg.

Sample: CD4+ or CD8+ T cells sorted from blood, taken in a trial of the OX40 agonist ivuxolimab. The J gene is TRBJ2-3, the V gene TRBV29-1; no reliable D call. The sequence was obtained from an adult with an advanced solid tumor such as melanoma, head and neck, liver or kidney cancer. In DNA, the CDR3 is TGCAGCGTACGCGCCCGCGGCTACACAGATACGCAGTATTTT. Amino acid sequence: CSVRARGYTDTQYF.